The 8 T cell receptor beta chains in this list originate from one sample, sequenced in a study of blood T cell repertoires in COVID-19. The table came from immunoSEQ multiplex PCR; TCRdb's copy has only in-frame clones and leaves some out. The sample lists some 240,000 clones, about 86% occurring once. Sequencing was carried out using PBMCs or T cells enriched from blood (not recorded which). These receptors all come from a man between 45 and 60 years old who had recovered from COVID-19.

V usage is TRBV15 and J usage is TRBJ2-5, with a possible D match to TRBD1 (5 bases). The CDR3 totals 15 residues. V was clipped by 7 bases and J by 2 bases, with 17 bases between them. Germline CDR1 LNHNV, CDR2 YYDKDF (reference sequence). The DNA of the CDR3 is TGTGCCACCACCCTTAGGCCCAGGGATCAAGAGACCCAGTACTTC. This encodes CATTLRPRDQETQYF.

V gene TRBV10-2 combines with J gene TRBJ2-7, with TRBD1 matching 8 bases. Germline lookup yields CDR1 WSHSY and CDR2 SAAADI. With 7 bases clipped from V and 3 bases from J, the junction kept 5 bases outside the gene matches. The CDR3 runs to 13 residues. DNA of the CDR3: TGCGCCAGCATGGGGGACAGGAGCTACGAGCAGTACTTC. This encodes CASMGDRSYEQYF.

This chain links TRBV19 with TRBJ1-3, with unresolved D. The V and J ends lost 3 bases and 0 bases respectively, with 3 bases between them. Germline V lookup: CDR1 LNHDA, CDR2 SQIVND (reference sequence). CDR3 length: 13 amino acids. CDR3 DNA: TGTGCCAGTAGTATCCTCTCTGGAAACACCATATATTTT. Translated, it gives CASSILSGNTIYF.

The gene calls are TRBV18 and TRBJ1-1; D is unclear. The CDR3 loop spans 13 amino acids. The germline CDR1 and CDR2 sequences are KGHSH and LQKENI. Trimming took 3 bases from V and 4 from J, leaving 9 bases between them. The CDR3 coding sequence is TGTGCCAGCTCACCGGGGAGAGGCACTGAAGCTTTCTTT. Its protein is CASSPGRGTEAFF.

The chain is built from TRBV6-5 and TRBJ1-2; TRBD1 might be the D (5 bases). CDR1 and CDR2 (germline): MNHEY, SVGAGI. The V gene lost 9 bases and the J gene lost 0 bases, with 11 bases spanning the gap. The CDR3 has 13 amino acids. The CDR3, as DNA: TGTGCCAGTCACAAACAGGCTAACTATGGCTACACCTTC. Encoded protein: CASHKQANYGYTF.

The rearrangement links TRBV7-4 to TRBJ2-7; a possible D gene is TRBD2 (5 bases). The CDR3 length is 12 residues. Per germline, CDR1 SGHVT and CDR2 SQSDAQ. The V end lost 4 bases, the J end lost 9 bases, and 13 bases lay between the germline ends. CDR3 sequence: CASSSGIPVQYF. In DNA, the CDR3 is TGTGCCAGCAGCTCCGGGATCCCTGTGCAGTACTTC.

The V call is TRBV6-5, the J call TRBJ1-4; D is possibly TRBD1 (5 bases). This CDR3 has 13 residues. Deletions cut 9 bases from V and 3 bases from J, with 11 bases between. The germline gives CDR1 MNHEY, CDR2 SVGAGI. Here the CDR3 reads CASTREANEKLFF. CDR3 nucleotides: TGTGCCAGTACCAGGGAGGCTAATGAAAAACTGTTTTTT.

J is TRBJ1-2 and V is TRBV5-4; tentatively, D is TRBD1 (5 bases). The CDR3 spans 14 residues. The germline gives CDR1 SGHNT, CDR2 YYREEE (reference sequence). V dropped 3 bases and J dropped 5 bases, with 14 bases sitting between them. The chain's CDR3 is CASSSADPGYGYTF. The CDR3 bases are TGTGCCAGCAGCTCCGCCGATCCAGGGTATGGCTACACCTTC.